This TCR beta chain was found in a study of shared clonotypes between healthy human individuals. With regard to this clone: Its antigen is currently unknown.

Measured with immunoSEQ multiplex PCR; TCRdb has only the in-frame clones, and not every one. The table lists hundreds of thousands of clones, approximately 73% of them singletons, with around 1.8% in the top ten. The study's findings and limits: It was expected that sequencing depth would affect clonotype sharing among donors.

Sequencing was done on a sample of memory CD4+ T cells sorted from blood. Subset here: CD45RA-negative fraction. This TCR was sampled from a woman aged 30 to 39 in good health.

CDR3 sequence: CASSLWGTTGELFF. The CDR3 DNA reads TGCGCCAGCAGCCTTTGGGGGACCACCGGGGAGCTGTTTTTT. The chain is built from TRBV5-1 and TRBJ2-2; D may correspond to TRBD1 or TRBD2 (5 bases each). V lost 4 bases, J lost 4 bases, and 11 bases lay in between. The CDR3 has 14 amino acids. Looked up from germline, CDR1 is SGHRS and CDR2 is YFSETQ. Full variable domain (missing parts from reference TRBV5-1 and TRBJ2-2): KAGVTQTPRYLIKTRGQQVTLSCSPISGHRSVSWYQQTPGQGLQFLFEYFSETQRNKGNFPGRFSGRQFSNSRSEMNVSTLELGDSALYLCASSLWGTTGELFFGEGSRLTVL.